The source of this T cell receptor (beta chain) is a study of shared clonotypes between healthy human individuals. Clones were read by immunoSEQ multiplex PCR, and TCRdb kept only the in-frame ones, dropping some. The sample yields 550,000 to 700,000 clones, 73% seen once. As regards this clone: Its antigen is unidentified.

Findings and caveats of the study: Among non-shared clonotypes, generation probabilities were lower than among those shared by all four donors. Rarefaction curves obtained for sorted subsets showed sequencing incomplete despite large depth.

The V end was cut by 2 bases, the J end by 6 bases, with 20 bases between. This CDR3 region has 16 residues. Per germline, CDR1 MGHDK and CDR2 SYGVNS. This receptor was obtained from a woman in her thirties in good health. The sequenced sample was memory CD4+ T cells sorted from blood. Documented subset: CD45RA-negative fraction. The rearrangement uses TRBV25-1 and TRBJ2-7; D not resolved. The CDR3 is CASSEERRLPDPEQYF. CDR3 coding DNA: TGTGCCAGCAGTGAAGAGCGACGGCTTCCAGACCCCGAGCAGTACTTC.